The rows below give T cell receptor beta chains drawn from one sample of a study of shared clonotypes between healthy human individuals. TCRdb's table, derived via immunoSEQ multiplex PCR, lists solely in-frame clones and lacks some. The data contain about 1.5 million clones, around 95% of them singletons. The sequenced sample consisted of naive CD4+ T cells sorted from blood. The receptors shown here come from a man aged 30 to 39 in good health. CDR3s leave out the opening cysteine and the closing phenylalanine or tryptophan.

CDR3aa: ASSPAGVDEKLF
j_gene: TRBJ1-4
v_gene: TRBV27

CDR3aa: SGTTGTGIYNEQF
j_gene: TRBJ2-1
v_gene: TRBV29-1

CDR3aa: ASSLVLTSEYEQY
j_gene: TRBJ2-7
v_gene: TRBV5-1

CDR3aa: ASSRLANLKNTGELF
j_gene: TRBJ2-2
v_gene: TRBV7-8

CDR3aa: ASSTPGLLDTEAF
j_gene: TRBJ1-1
v_gene: TRBV25-1

CDR3aa: SVVEGVETQY
j_gene: TRBJ2-5
v_gene: TRBV29-1

CDR3aa: ASSVDREGVGELF
j_gene: TRBJ2-2
v_gene: TRBV9

CDR3aa: ASSKPSGSSSDTQY
j_gene: TRBJ2-3
v_gene: TRBV21-1

CDR3aa: ASAGSIYEQY
j_gene: TRBJ2-7
v_gene: TRBV28

CDR3aa: ASGRSTGARHQPQH
j_gene: TRBJ1-5
v_gene: TRBV19

CDR3aa: ASSPGLAGANEQF
j_gene: TRBJ2-1
v_gene: TRBV6-1

CDR3aa: ASSIQGVVRTEAF
j_gene: TRBJ1-1
v_gene: TRBV19